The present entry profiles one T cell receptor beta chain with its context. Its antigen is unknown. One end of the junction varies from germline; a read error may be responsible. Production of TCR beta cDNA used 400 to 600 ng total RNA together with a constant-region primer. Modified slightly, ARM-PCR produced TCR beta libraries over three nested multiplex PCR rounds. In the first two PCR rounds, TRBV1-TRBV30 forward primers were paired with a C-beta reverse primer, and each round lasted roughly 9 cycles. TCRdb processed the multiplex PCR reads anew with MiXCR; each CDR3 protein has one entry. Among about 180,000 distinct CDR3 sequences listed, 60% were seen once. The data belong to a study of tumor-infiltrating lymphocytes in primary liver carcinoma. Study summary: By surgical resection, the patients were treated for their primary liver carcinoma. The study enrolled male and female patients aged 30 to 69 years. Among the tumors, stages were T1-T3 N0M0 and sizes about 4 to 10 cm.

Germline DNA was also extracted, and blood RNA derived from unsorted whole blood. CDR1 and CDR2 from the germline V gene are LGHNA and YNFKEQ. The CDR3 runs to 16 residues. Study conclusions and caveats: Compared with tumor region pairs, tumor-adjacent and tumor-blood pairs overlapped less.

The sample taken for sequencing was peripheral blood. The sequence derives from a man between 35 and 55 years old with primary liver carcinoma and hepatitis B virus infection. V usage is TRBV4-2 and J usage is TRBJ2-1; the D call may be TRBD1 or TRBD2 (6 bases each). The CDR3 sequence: CASSPGAESQYSEQFF. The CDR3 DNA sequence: TGTGCCAGCAGCCCGGGGGCGGAAAGCCAATACAGTGAGCAGTTCTTC.